Listed here are 32 T cell receptor beta chains from one sample, sequenced in a study of T cell responses to AZD1222 COVID-19 vaccine. The repertoire was sequenced with immunoSEQ multiplex PCR; TCRdb's copy has only in-frame clones and lacks some. The table lists approximately 70,000 clones, 84% of them singletons. The material sequenced was peripheral blood, taken on day 0 of AZD1222 vaccination. These receptors were taken from an adult in good health.

The chain is built from TRBV28 and TRBJ1-2; 8 positions agree with TRBD1. This CDR3 has 14 amino acids. Germline-derived CDR1 and CDR2 are MDHEN and SYDVKM. V dropped 6 bases and J dropped 4; count of bases not matched to a gene: 7. The CDR3 region has the DNA TGTGCCAGCAGCTTCTCAGGACAGGGCTATGGCTACACCTTC. Translating it yields CASSFSGQGYGYTF.

The genes are TRBV18 and TRBJ1-2; TRBD1 agrees at 11 bases. Germline V gene sequence: CDR1 KGHSH, CDR2 LQKENI. The CDR3 sequence is 15 residues long. The V segment lost 2 bases and the J segment 5 bases; nucleotides outside the gene matches: 4. The CDR3 nucleotides read TGTGCCAGCTCACCAACCGGGACAGGGGGTTATGGCTACACCTTC. Its protein product is CASSPTGTGGYGYTF.

The chain uses TRBV4-3 and TRBJ1-5; D uncertain. V lost 0 bases and J 3 bases, leaving 12 bases between the germline ends. The CDR3 totals 16 residues. Germline V gene lookup returns CDR1 LGHNA and CDR2 YSLEER. The CDR3 DNA is TGCGCCAGCAGCCAAGAAGGTGGAGGGTTCAATCAGCCCCAGCATTTT. This codes for CASSQEGGGFNQPQHF.

The J gene is TRBJ1-1, the V gene TRBV5-5; D remains ambiguous. Looked up from germline, CDR1 is SGHKS and CDR2 is YYEKEE (reference sequence). V gave up 4 bases and J gave up 1 base, with 11 bases separating them. The CDR3 has 14 amino acids. Here the CDR3 reads CASSPVAANTEAFF. The CDR3 DNA reads TGTGCCAGCAGCCCAGTGGCAGCGAACACTGAAGCTTTCTTT.

The table lists this clone with a count of one. The rearrangement uses TRBV6-5 and TRBJ2-3; no clear D. The CDR3 extends over 15 amino acids. The V gene lost 1 base and the J gene lost 2 bases, with 10 bases spanning the gap. CDR1 and CDR2 from the germline V gene are MNHEY and SVGAGI. The CDR3 spells CASSYYPSITDTQYF. The CDR3 nucleotides read TGTGCCAGCAGTTACTACCCTTCCATCACAGATACGCAGTATTTT.

V gene TRBV4-2 combines with J gene TRBJ2-5, with 12 positions matching TRBD2. With 4 bases clipped from V and 5 bases from J, the junction kept 11 bases outside the gene matches. Germline assignment: CDR1 LGHNA and CDR2 YNFKEQ. The CDR3 has 17 amino acids. The CDR3, as DNA: TGTGCCAGCAGCCGCAACCCTAGCGGGGGGGCTTGGGAGACCCAGTACTTC. It encodes CASSRNPSGGAWETQYF.

The chain has TRBV3-1 (or the pseudogene TRBV3-2) and TRBJ1-2, with a possible D match to TRBD1 (5 bases). Germline CDR1 reads LGHDT; CDR2 reads YNNKEL (reference sequence). The CDR3 runs to 15 residues. The germline V and J ends were trimmed by 4 bases and 4 bases, with 16 bases remaining between them. CDR3 sequence: CASSRGPSGGYGYTF. CDR3 coding DNA: TGTGCCAGCAGCCGAGGGCCGTCGGGGGGCTATGGCTACACCTTC.

The chain links TRBV2 to TRBJ1-5; possible D gene TRBD1, 6 bases. The germline V gene encodes CDR1 SNHLY and CDR2 FYNNEI. The CDR3 covers 14 residues. The V end lost 10 bases, the J end lost 1 base, and 14 bases lay between the germline ends. The CDR3 is CATQGSISNQPQHF. The CDR3 DNA reads TGTGCCACCCAGGGGAGTATAAGCAATCAGCCCCAGCATTTT.

The chain recombines TRBV13 with TRBJ1-1; D not certain. Per germline, CDR1 PRHDT and CDR2 FYEKMQ (reference sequence). The germline V and J ends were trimmed by 5 bases and 2 bases, with 12 bases remaining between them. The CDR3 length is 14 residues. CDR3 sequence: CASSRLTGNTEAFF. Here the CDR3 DNA reads TGTGCCAGCAGCAGACTGACGGGAAACACTGAAGCTTTCTTT.

V usage is TRBV2 and J usage is TRBJ2-2; D gene uncertain. This CDR3 has 16 amino acids. Trimming took 2 bases from V and 2 from J, leaving 12 bases between them. CDR1 SNHLY and CDR2 FYNNEI come from the germline V gene. The DNA for the CDR3 is TGTGCCAGCAGTGAAATCTTCGCAGGAAACACCGGGGAGCTGTTTTTT. This codes for CASSEIFAGNTGELFF. The full variable domain, with the rest looked up from reference TRBV2 and TRBJ2-2, is EPEVTQTPSHQVTQMGQEVILRCVPISNHLYFYWYRQILGQKVEFLVSFYNNEISEKSEIFDDQFSVERPDGSNFTLKIRSTKLEDSAMYFCASSEIFAGNTGELFFGEGSRLTVL.

V usage is TRBV2 and J usage is TRBJ2-1; TRBD2 agrees at 8 bases. The CDR3 runs 15 residues. Germline CDR1 SNHLY, CDR2 FYNNEI. Unmatched junction bases numbered 10, after V lost 8 bases and J lost 4 bases. CDR3 DNA sequence: TGTGCCAGCCGGGCCGACCTAGCGGGTTACAATGAGCAGTTCTTC. Encoded protein: CASRADLAGYNEQFF.

The gene calls are TRBV7-2 and TRBJ2-7, with TRBD1 matching over 8 bases. After removal of 5 bases from V and 0 bases from J, the junction contained 6 bases not matched to a gene. Germline V gene data show CDR1 as SGHTA and CDR2 as FQGNSA. This CDR3 has 15 residues. CDR3 sequence reads: CASSPRQGPSYEQYF. The CDR3 nucleotides are TGTGCCAGCAGCCCTAGACAGGGGCCCTCCTACGAGCAGTACTTC. Variable domain in full (rest from reference TRBV7-2 and TRBJ2-7): GAGVSQSPSNKVTEKGKDVELRCDPISGHTALYWYRQSLGQGLEFLIYFQGNSAPDKSGLPSDRFSAERTGGSVSTLTIQRTQQEDSAVYLCASSPRQGPSYEQYFGPGTRLTVT.

The rearrangement joins TRBV5-4 to TRBJ1-3; possible D gene TRBD1, 5 bases. With 7 bases removed from V and 3 bases from J, the gap between germline ends came to 17 bases. Germline values: CDR1 SGHNT, CDR2 YYREEE (reference sequence). The CDR3 runs 15 residues. The CDR3 region is CASGEAGIDGNTIYF. Here the CDR3 DNA reads TGTGCCAGCGGCGAGGCAGGGATTGATGGAAACACCATATATTTT.

The chain recombines TRBV5-4 with TRBJ2-1; D is perhaps TRBD2 (7 bases). CDR3 length: 16 residues. Germline assignment: CDR1 SGHNT and CDR2 YYREEE (reference sequence). Trimming shortened V by 0 bases and J by 3 bases, and 13 bases separated the two germline ends. The CDR3 DNA sequence: TGTGCCAGCAGCTTGGGAGGGGGGGGATACTACAATGAGCAGTTCTTC. It translates to CASSLGGGGYYNEQFF.

V is TRBV6-6 and J is TRBJ2-7; a possible D gene is TRBD2 (5 bases). Germline V gene lookup returns CDR1 MNHNY and CDR2 SVGAGI (reference sequence). The CDR3 is made up of 16 amino acids. The V end lost 7 bases, the J end lost 3 bases, and 22 bases lay between the germline ends. The CDR3 sequence: CASNTRWAGNLYEQYF. The DNA of the CDR3 is TGTGCCAGCAACACTAGGTGGGCGGGTAATCTCTACGAGCAGTACTTC.

The chain employs TRBV27 and TRBJ2-3; D gene ambiguous. Germline CDR1 is MNHEY and CDR2 is SMNVEV (reference sequence). V shed 0 bases and J shed 5 bases, with 15 bases lying between them. The CDR3 runs 16 residues. Written as DNA, the CDR3 is TGTGCCAGCAGTTTATCGATCGGCACAATCAAAGATACGCAGTATTTT. It specifies CASSLSIGTIKDTQYF.

The chain recombines TRBV30 with TRBJ2-2; 7 nucleotides agree with TRBD2. Trimming cost V 3 bases and J 4 bases; bases outside gene matches: 2. Germline loops: CDR1 GTSNPN, CDR2 SVGIG (reference sequence). There are 13 residues in the CDR3. The CDR3 region has the DNA TGTGCCTGGAGGGGGGGGTTCACCGGGGAGCTGTTTTTT. Translating it yields CAWRGGFTGELFF. The variable domain in full, with the rest retrieved from reference TRBV30 and TRBJ2-2, is SQTIHQWPATLVQPVGSPLSLECTVEGTSNPNLYWYRQAAGRGLQLLFYSVGIGQISSEVPQNLSASRPQDRQFILSSKKLLLSDSGFYLCAWRGGFTGELFFGEGSRLTVL.

The V gene is TRBV3-1 (or the pseudogene TRBV3-2), the J gene TRBJ2-3; the match to TRBD1 covers 9 bases. V lost 0 bases to trimming and J lost 10 bases; unmatched junction nucleotides: 11. This CDR3 contains 16 residues. Germline CDR1 reads LGHDT; CDR2 reads YNNKEL (reference sequence). As DNA, the CDR3 is TGTGCCAGCAGCCAAGACTCCGGGACAGGGTTCGGATCGCAGTATTTT. This gives the protein CASSQDSGTGFGSQYF.

The table lists this clone with a count of one. The gene calls are TRBV2 and TRBJ1-1, with D tentatively TRBD1 (5 bases). Germline CDR1 is SNHLY and CDR2 is FYNNEI. CDR3 length: 13 residues. Trimming pared 6 bases from V and 1 base from J, leaving 9 bases between. Written as DNA, the CDR3 is TGTGCCAGCAGCGTTACAGGGAACACTGAAGCTTTCTTT. Protein sequence: CASSVTGNTEAFF.

The chain joins TRBV5-6 to TRBJ2-2; no clear D gene. V lost 4 bases and J 6 bases, leaving 7 bases between the germline ends. This CDR3 region has 12 residues. In germline, CDR1 is SGHDT, CDR2 YYEEEE. The CDR3 coding sequence is TGTGCCAGCAGCCGACGCCCCGGGGAGCTGTTTTTT. The encoded protein is CASSRRPGELFF.

V is TRBV28 and J is TRBJ1-1; perhaps TRBD1 as D (5 bases). The V end lost 6 bases, the J end lost 1 base, and 12 bases lay between the germline ends. The CDR3 consists of 14 residues. Looked up from germline, CDR1 is MDHEN and CDR2 is SYDVKM. CDR3 residues: CASRTGRSNTEAFF. DNA of the CDR3: TGTGCCAGCAGAACGGGACGGTCGAACACTGAAGCTTTCTTT. Full variable domain (remainder filled in from reference TRBV28 and TRBJ1-1): DVKVTQSSRYLVKRTGEKVFLECVQDMDHENMFWYRQDPGLGLRLIYFSYDVKMKEKGDIPEGYSVSREKKERFSLILESASTNQTSMYLCASRTGRSNTEAFFGQGTRLTVV.

This clone was detected only a few times. The rearrangement joins TRBV3-1 (or the pseudogene TRBV3-2) to TRBJ1-6; TRBD1 matches at 8 bases. With V trimmed by 4 bases and J by 7 bases, 6 bases remained unmatched. CDR1 LGHDT and CDR2 YNNKEL come from the germline V gene (reference sequence). The CDR3 totals 15 residues. The DNA for the CDR3 is TGTGCCAGCAGCCTCCTGACAGGGGAGAATTCACCCCTCCACTTT. The encoded protein is CASSLLTGENSPLHF.

Only one count was recorded for this clone. The chain is built from TRBV7-8 and TRBJ1-5, with no clear D. V lost 1 base and J lost 0, with 4 bases in between. The length of the CDR3 is 14 residues. Germline V gives CDR1 SGHVS, CDR2 FQNEAQ. The CDR3 spells CASSLGYSNQPQHF. The CDR3 bases are TGTGCCAGCAGCTTAGGATATAGCAATCAGCCCCAGCATTTT.

This clone has only a few counts. The genes are TRBV27 and TRBJ1-6; 8 bases are a match to TRBD1. Germline CDR1 is MNHEY and CDR2 is SMNVEV (reference sequence). The CDR3 covers 19 residues. Germline trimming cut 2 bases from V and 1 base from J; bases unmatched to any gene: 10. The CDR3 is CASSLVRRGLASYNSPLHF. The CDR3 DNA follows: TGTGCCAGCAGTTTAGTTCGCAGGGGGCTGGCGTCCTATAATTCACCCCTCCACTTT.

J is TRBJ1-1 and V is TRBV30; D is ambiguous. The V gene lost 0 bases and the J gene lost 6 bases, with 5 bases spanning the gap. The CDR3 totals 11 residues. In germline, CDR1 is GTSNPN, CDR2 SVGIG (reference sequence). CDR3 sequence: CAWSVRAEAFF. The CDR3 DNA sequence: TGTGCCTGGAGTGTAAGGGCTGAAGCTTTCTTT.

This clone was found once. This chain links TRBV3-1 (or the pseudogene TRBV3-2) with TRBJ2-1; D is unresolved. The length of the CDR3 is 13 residues. V was cut by 4 bases and J by 8 bases, with 12 bases left in between. The germline CDR1 and CDR2 sequences are LGHDT and YNNKEL (reference sequence). CDR3 sequence: CASSLSGNDEQFF. The CDR3 DNA sequence: TGTGCCAGCAGCCTCAGTGGAAACGATGAGCAGTTCTTC.

The rearrangement links TRBV7-8 to TRBJ1-5, with D possibly matching TRBD1 (6 bases). CDR1 and CDR2 from the germline V gene are SGHVS and FQNEAQ. V was cut by 5 bases and J by 4 bases, with 15 bases left in between. There are 15 residues in the CDR3. The CDR3 loop reads CASSPSGRGNQPQHF. CDR3 DNA: TGTGCCAGCAGCCCCAGCGGCAGGGGTAATCAGCCCCAGCATTTT.

This sequence joins TRBV10-3 and TRBJ1-5, with TRBD1 matching 10 bases. The CDR3 runs to 15 residues. Trimming cost V 1 base and J 4 bases; bases outside gene matches: 1. CDR1 and CDR2 from the germline V gene are ENHRY and SYGVKD. CDR3 in amino acids: CAISELDRGNQPQHF. In nucleotides, the CDR3 is TGTGCCATCAGTGAGTTGGACAGGGGGAATCAGCCCCAGCATTTT.

J is TRBJ1-1 and V is TRBV7-9, with D uncertain. The CDR3 has 13 amino acids. From germline, CDR1 is SEHNR and CDR2 FQNEAQ (reference sequence). The germline V and J ends were trimmed by 5 bases and 5 bases, with 12 bases remaining between them. The chain's CDR3 is CASSLVAQTEAFF. The CDR3 region has the DNA TGTGCCAGCAGCCTAGTGGCTCAAACTGAAGCTTTCTTT.

This clone turned up a few times. This chain links TRBV28 with TRBJ1-5, with 8 bases matching TRBD1. Germline V gives CDR1 MDHEN, CDR2 SYDVKM. V lost 6 bases, J lost 3 bases, and 7 bases stayed unmatched. The CDR3 has 15 amino acids. For the CDR3, the DNA is TGTGCCAGCAGACCAGGGGGCGCCTACAATCAGCCCCAGCATTTT. Translated: CASRPGGAYNQPQHF. The complete variable domain, with remaining parts taken from reference TRBV28 and TRBJ1-5, reads DVKVTQSSRYLVKRTGEKVFLECVQDMDHENMFWYRQDPGLGLRLIYFSYDVKMKEKGDIPEGYSVSREKKERFSLILESASTNQTSMYLCASRPGGAYNQPQHFGDGTRLSIL.

V gene TRBV4-2 combines with J gene TRBJ2-3; 9 nucleotides line up with TRBD2. The J segment lost 1 base and the V segment lost 2 bases, leaving 10 bases of the junction unmatched. The CDR3 is 18 amino acids. Per the germline V gene, CDR1 is LGHNA and CDR2 is YNFKEQ. CDR3 sequence (DNA): TGTGCCAGCAGCCAATTCTCTACTAGCGGGTTAGGCACAGATACGCAGTATTTT. Residues: CASSQFSTSGLGTDTQYF.

V and J are TRBV6-5 and TRBJ1-3, with a possible D match to TRBD1 (5 bases). Per germline, CDR1 MNHEY and CDR2 SVGAGI. The CDR3 consists of 13 residues. Trimming stripped 7 bases from V and 3 bases from J, with 10 bases between. The CDR3 nucleotides are TGTGCCAGCAAAGAAGGGGATGGAAACACCATATATTTT. Amino acids: CASKEGDGNTIYF.